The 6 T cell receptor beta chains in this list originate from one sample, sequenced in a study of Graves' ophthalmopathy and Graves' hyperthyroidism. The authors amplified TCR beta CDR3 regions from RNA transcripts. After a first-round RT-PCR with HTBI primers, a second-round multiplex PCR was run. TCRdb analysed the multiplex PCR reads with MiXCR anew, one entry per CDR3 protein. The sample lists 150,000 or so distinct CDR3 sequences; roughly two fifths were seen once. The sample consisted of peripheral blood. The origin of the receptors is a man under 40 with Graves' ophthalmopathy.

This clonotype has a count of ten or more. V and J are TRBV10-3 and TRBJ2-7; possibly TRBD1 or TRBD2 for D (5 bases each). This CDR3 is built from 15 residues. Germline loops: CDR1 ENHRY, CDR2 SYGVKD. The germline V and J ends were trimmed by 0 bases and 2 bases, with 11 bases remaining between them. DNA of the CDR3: TGTGCCATCAGTGAGTCGGGGGACGCAACCTACGAGCAGTACTTC. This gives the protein CAISESGDATYEQYF.

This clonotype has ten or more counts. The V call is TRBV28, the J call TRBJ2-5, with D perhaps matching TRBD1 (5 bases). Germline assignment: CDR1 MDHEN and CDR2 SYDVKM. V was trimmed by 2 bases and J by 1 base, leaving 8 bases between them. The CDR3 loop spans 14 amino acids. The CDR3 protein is CASSLQGFQETQYF. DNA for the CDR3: TGTGCCAGCAGTTTACAGGGCTTCCAAGAGACCCAGTACTTC.

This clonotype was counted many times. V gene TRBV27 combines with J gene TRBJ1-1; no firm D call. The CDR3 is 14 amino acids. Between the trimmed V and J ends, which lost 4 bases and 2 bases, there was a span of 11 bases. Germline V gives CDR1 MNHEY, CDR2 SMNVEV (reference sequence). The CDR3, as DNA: TGTGCCAGCAGTTCCCATGGAGGCAACACTGAAGCTTTCTTT. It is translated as CASSSHGGNTEAFF.

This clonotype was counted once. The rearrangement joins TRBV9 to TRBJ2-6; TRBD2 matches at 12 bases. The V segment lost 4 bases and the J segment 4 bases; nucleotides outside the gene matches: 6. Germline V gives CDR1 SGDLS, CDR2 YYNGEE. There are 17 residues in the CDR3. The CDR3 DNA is TGTGCCAGCAGCTCCGGACTAGCGGGAACCGGGGCCAACGTCCTGACTTTC. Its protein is CASSSGLAGTGANVLTF.

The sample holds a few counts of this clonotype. The CDR3 loop reads CASSLGLLGQFTEAFF. The CDR3, as DNA: TGTGCCAGCAGTTTAGGCCTTCTTGGGCAGTTCACTGAAGCTTTCTTT. This chain joins TRBV12-3 or TRBV12-4 and TRBJ1-1; D is ambiguous. V was shortened by 1 base and J by 4 bases, with 16 bases between the two germline ends. The length of the CDR3 is 16 residues.

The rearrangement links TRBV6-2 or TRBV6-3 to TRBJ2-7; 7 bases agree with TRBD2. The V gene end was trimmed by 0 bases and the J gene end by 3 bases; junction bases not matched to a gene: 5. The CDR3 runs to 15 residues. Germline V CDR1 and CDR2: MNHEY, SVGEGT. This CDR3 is CASSYSWDYYYEQYF. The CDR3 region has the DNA TGTGCCAGCAGTTACTCATGGGACTACTACTACGAGCAGTACTTC.